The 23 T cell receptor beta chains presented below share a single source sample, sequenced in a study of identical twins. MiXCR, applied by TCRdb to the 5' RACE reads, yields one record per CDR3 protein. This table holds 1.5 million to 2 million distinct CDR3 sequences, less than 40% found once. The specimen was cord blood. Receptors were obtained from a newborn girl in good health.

CDR3 sequence: CASRAIGSGGTGELFF. CDR3 in DNA: TGTGCCAGCAGGGCAATTGGATCTGGGGGCACCGGGGAGCTGTTTTTT. The V and J genes are TRBV7-2 and TRBJ2-2; the D call may be TRBD1 or TRBD2 (5 bases each). The V gene's germline CDR1 is SGHTA and CDR2 FQGNSA. The CDR3 sequence is 16 residues long. Trimming removed 6 bases at V and 4 bases at J, with 18 bases between.

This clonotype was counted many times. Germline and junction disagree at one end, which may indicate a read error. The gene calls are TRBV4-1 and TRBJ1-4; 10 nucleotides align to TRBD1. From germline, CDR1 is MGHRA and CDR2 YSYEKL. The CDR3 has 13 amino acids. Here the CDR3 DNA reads TGTGCCAGCAGCAGGACAGGGGGTGAAAAACTGTTTTTT. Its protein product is CASSRTGGEKLFF.

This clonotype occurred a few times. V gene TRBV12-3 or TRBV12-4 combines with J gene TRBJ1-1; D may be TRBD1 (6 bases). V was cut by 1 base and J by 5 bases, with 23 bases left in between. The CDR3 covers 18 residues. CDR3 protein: CASSLGLGGGPVKTEAFF. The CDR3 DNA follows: TGTGCCAGCAGTTTAGGTTTGGGGGGCGGTCCCGTAAAAACTGAAGCTTTCTTT.

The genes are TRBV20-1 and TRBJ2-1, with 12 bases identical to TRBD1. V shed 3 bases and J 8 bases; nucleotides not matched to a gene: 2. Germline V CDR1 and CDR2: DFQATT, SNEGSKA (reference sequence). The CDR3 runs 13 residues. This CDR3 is CSARGQGADEQFF. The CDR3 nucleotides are TGCAGTGCTAGGGGACAGGGGGCGGATGAGCAGTTCTTC.

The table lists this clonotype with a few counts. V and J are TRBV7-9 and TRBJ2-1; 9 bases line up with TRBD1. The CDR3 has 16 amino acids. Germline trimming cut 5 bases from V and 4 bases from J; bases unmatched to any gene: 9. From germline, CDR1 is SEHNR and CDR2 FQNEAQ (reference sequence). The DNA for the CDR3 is TGTGCCAGCAGCCCTCTCACGGGACAGGGTTACAATGAGCAGTTCTTC. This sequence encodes CASSPLTGQGYNEQFF. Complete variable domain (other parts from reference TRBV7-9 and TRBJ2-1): DTGVSQNPRHKITKRGQNVTFRCDPISEHNRLYWYRQTLGQGPEFLTYFQNEAQLEKSRLLSDRFSAERPKGSFSTLEIQRTEQGDSAMYLCASSPLTGQGYNEQFFGPGTRLTVL.

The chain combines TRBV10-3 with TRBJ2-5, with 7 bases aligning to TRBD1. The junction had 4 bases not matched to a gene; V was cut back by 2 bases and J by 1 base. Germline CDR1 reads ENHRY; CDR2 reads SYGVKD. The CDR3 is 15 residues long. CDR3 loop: CAISETQGRQETQYF. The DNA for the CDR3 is TGTGCCATCAGTGAGACACAGGGGCGCCAAGAGACCCAGTACTTC.

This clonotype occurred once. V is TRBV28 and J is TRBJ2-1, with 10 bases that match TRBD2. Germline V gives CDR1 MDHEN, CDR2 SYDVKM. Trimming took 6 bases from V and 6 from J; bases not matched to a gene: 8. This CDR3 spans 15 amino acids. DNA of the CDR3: TGTGCCAGCAGCACCGGGGCTAGCGGGAGCAATGAGCAGTTCTTC. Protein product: CASSTGASGSNEQFF.

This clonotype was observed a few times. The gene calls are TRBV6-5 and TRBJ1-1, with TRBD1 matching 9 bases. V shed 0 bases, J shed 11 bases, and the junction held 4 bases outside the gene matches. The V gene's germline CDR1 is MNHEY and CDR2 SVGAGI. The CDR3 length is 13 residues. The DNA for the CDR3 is TGTGCCAGCAGTTACTCTACAGGGGGCAAGGCTTTCTTT. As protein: CASSYSTGGKAFF.

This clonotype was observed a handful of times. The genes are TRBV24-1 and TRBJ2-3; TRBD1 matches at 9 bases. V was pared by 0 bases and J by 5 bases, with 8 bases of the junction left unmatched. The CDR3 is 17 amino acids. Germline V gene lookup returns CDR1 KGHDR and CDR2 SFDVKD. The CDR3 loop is CATSDLPGTGRKDTQYF. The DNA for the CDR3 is TGTGCCACCAGTGATTTGCCAGGGACAGGGAGGAAAGATACGCAGTATTTT.

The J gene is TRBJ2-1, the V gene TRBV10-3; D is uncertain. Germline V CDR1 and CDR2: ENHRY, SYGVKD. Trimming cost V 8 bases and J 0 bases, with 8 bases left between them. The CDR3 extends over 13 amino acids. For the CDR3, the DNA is TGTGCCATCGGGCCTATCTCCTACAATGAGCAGTTCTTC. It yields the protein CAIGPISYNEQFF.

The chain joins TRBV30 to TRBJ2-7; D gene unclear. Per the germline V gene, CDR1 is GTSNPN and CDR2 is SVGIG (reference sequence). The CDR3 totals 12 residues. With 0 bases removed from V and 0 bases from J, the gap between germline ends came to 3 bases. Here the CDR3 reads CAWSVNSYEQYF. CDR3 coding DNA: TGTGCCTGGAGTGTAAACTCCTACGAGCAGTACTTC.

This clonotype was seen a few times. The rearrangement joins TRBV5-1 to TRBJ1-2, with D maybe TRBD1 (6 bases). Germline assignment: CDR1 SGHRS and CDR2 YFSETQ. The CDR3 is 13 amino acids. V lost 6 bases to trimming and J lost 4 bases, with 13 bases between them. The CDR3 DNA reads TGCGCCAGCACCGGAAGCAGGGGCTATGGCTACACCTTC. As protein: CASTGSRGYGYTF.

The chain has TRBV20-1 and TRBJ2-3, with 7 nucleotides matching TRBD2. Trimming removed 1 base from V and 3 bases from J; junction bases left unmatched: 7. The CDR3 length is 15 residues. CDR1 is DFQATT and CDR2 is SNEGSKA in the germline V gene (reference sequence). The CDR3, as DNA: TGCAGTGCTAGAGTGGTGCGGGAGCCTACAGATACGCAGTATTTT. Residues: CSARVVREPTDTQYF.

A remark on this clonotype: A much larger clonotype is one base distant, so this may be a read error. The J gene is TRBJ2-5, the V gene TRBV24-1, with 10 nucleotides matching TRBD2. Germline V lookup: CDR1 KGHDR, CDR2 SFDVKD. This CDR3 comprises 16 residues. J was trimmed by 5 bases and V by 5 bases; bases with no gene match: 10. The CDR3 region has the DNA TGTGCCACCAGTGGTTTATCGGGACTAGCGAAGGAGACCCAGTACTTC. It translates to CATSGLSGLAKETQYF.

The CDR3 coding sequence is TGCAGCGTTGAAGCGAACGATAGGGACAGGATATTACCATTGATGGGGTACTTC. Protein sequence: CSVEANDRDRILPLMGYF. This chain links TRBV29-1 with TRBJ2-5; 8 bases agree with TRBD1. Germline CDR1 reads SQVTM; CDR2 reads ANQGSEA. The CDR3 consists of 18 residues. Trimming at V came to 1 base and at J to 13 bases, leaving 26 bases not matched to a gene.

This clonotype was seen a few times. CDR3: CASSLFRGPPQNTEAFF. CDR3 bases: TGTGCCAGCAGTTTATTCCGGGGTCCCCCCCAGAACACTGAAGCTTTCTTT. The V gene is TRBV27, the J gene TRBJ1-1; D ambiguous. CDR3 length equals 17 residues. Trimming removed 1 base from V and 1 base from J, with 16 bases in between. Germline CDR1 and CDR2: MNHEY and SMNVEV (reference sequence).

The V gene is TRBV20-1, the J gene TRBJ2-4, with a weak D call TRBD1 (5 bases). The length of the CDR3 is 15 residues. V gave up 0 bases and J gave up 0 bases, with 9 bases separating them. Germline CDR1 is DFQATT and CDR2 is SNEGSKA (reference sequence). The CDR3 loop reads CSARDWTLAKNIQYF. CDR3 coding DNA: TGCAGTGCTAGAGATTGGACATTAGCCAAAAACATTCAGTACTTC.

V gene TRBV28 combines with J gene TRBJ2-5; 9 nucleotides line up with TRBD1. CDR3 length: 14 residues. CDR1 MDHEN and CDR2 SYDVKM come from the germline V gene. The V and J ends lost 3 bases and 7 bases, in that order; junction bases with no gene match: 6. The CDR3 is CASSLWDREGTQYF. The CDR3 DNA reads TGTGCCAGCAGTTTGTGGGACAGGGAAGGGACCCAGTACTTC.

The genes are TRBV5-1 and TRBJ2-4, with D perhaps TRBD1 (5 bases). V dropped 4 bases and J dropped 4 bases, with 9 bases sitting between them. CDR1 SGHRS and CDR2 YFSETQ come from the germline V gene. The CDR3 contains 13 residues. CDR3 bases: TGCGCCAGCAGCCCCCGGACAAAAAACATTCAGTACTTC. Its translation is CASSPRTKNIQYF.

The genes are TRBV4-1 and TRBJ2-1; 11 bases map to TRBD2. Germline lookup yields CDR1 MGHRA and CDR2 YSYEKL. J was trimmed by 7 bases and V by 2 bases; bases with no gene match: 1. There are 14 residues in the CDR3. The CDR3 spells CASSQWTSGNEQFF. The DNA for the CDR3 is TGCGCCAGCAGCCAATGGACTAGCGGGAATGAGCAGTTCTTC.

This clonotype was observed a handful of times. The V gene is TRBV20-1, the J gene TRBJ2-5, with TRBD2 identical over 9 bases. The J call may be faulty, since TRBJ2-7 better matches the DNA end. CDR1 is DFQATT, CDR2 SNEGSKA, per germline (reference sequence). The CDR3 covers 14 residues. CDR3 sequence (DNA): TGCAGTGCTAGAGGTAGCGGGAGAATGGACGAGCAGTACTTC. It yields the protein CSARGSGRMDEQYF.

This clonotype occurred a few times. This CDR3 is CASSFDYQGEQYF. CDR3 DNA: TGTGCCAGCAGCTTCGACTATCAGGGCGAGCAGTACTTC. The gene calls are TRBV6-6 and TRBJ2-7; D may be TRBD1 or TRBD2 (5 bases each). The CDR3 length is 13 residues. V dropped 6 bases and J dropped 6 bases, with 15 bases sitting between them. Germline assignment: CDR1 MNHNY and CDR2 SVGAGI (reference sequence).

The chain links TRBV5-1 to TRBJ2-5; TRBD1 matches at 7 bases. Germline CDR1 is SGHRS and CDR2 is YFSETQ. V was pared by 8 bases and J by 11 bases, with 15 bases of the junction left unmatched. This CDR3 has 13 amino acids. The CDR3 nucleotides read TGCGCCAGACACGACAGGGCAGGCTACGCGCAGTACTTC. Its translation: CARHDRAGYAQYF.